The 22 T cell receptor beta chains below come from one sample, sequenced in a study of blood T cells in healthy people across ages. A sample-barcoded 5' primer and a J-beta primer mix were used in a second PCR of roughly 6 to 11 cycles. Each CDR3 protein is one row after TCRdb ran MiXCR on the 5' RACE reads. The sample yields about 1,800,000 distinct CDR3 sequences, over 25% seen once. Sequenced input: blood. These receptors all come from a woman under 40 in good health.

In this sample, this clonotype turned up a few times. The chain couples TRBV2 to TRBJ2-7, with D unresolved. The CDR3 totals 15 residues. The V and J ends lost 1 base and 3 bases respectively, with 13 bases between them. CDR1 and CDR2 from the germline V gene are SNHLY and FYNNEI. Written as DNA, the CDR3 is TGTGCCAGCAGTGAAGGTCTGGGGAAAAACTACGAGCAGTACTTC. Protein product: CASSEGLGKNYEQYF. The full variable domain, its missing parts supplied by reference TRBV2 and TRBJ2-7, is EPEVTQTPSHQVTQMGQEVILRCVPISNHLYFYWYRQILGQKVEFLVSFYNNEISEKSEIFDDQFSVERPDGSNFTLKIRSTKLEDSAMYFCASSEGLGKNYEQYFGPGTRLTVT.

V gene TRBV5-6 combines with J gene TRBJ1-1, with 9 bases identical to TRBD1. The CDR3 has 16 amino acids. Germline CDR1 is SGHDT and CDR2 is YYEEEE. Trimming at V came to 4 bases and at J to 1 base, leaving 8 bases not matched to a gene. The CDR3 DNA follows: TGTGCCAGCAGCCCCGGGACAGGGAGAGCGAACACTGAAGCTTTCTTT. Amino acids: CASSPGTGRANTEAFF.

The chain uses TRBV7-2 and TRBJ2-1; 8 nucleotides line up with TRBD1. Trimming removed 3 bases from V and 10 bases from J; junction bases left unmatched: 8. CDR3 length equals 14 residues. The germline V gene encodes CDR1 SGHTA and CDR2 FQGNSA. The CDR3 sequence: CASSFGTGLYEQFF. The CDR3 nucleotides are TGTGCCAGCAGCTTTGGGACAGGCCTATACGAGCAGTTCTTC.

CDR3 coding DNA: TGCGCCAGCAGTATCCCCCCGAATGAGCAGTTCTTC. Translated, it gives CASSIPPNEQFF. V usage is TRBV5-1 and J usage is TRBJ2-1; D remains ambiguous. The V end lost 5 bases, the J end lost 7 bases, and 10 bases lay between the germline ends. Germline V gives CDR1 SGHRS, CDR2 YFSETQ. The CDR3 loop spans 12 amino acids.

The chain uses TRBV12-3 or TRBV12-4 and TRBJ2-3; D might be TRBD1 (6 bases). This CDR3 is built from 16 residues. V was clipped by 2 bases and J by 1 base, with 13 bases between them. CDR3 in amino acids: CASSLRAAGGTDTQYF. The CDR3 DNA is TGTGCCAGCAGTTTACGGGCTGCAGGGGGCACAGATACGCAGTATTTT.

This clonotype was found a few times. Since a much larger clone is just one base distant, this may be a read error. The V call is TRBV20-1, the J call TRBJ2-4; no definite D call. This CDR3 spans 15 amino acids. Trimming stripped 4 bases from V and 6 bases from J, with 19 bases between. Germline CDR1 DFQATT, CDR2 SNEGSKA (reference sequence). CDR3 nucleotides: TGCAGTGCTAACGGCCCCCGAACATCCACAAACATTCAGTACTTC. As protein: CSANGPRTSTNIQYF.

The chain recombines TRBV20-1 with TRBJ2-1; 13 bases match TRBD2. The CDR3 runs 14 residues. The V gene's germline CDR1 is DFQATT and CDR2 SNEGSKA (reference sequence). The trim removed 5 bases at V and 4 bases at J, leaving 2 bases unmatched. The CDR3 coding sequence is TGCAGTGCTGGACTAGCGGGAGTATACAATGAGCAGTTCTTC. As protein: CSAGLAGVYNEQFF.

The chain carries TRBV6-5 and TRBJ2-1, with D possibly matching TRBD1 (6 bases). The CDR3 contains 16 residues. From germline, CDR1 is MNHEY and CDR2 SVGAGI. Between the trimmed V and J ends, which lost 4 bases and 13 bases, there was a span of 26 bases. The CDR3 DNA follows: TGTGCCAGCAGTTCTCCCTCCCGGGACATAAAGGGGACCCAGTTCTTC. This gives the protein CASSSPSRDIKGTQFF.

The table lists this clonotype with a few counts. The chain employs TRBV7-9 and TRBJ1-2, with a tentative D call TRBD1 (5 bases). Germline lookup yields CDR1 SEHNR and CDR2 FQNEAQ (reference sequence). With 3 bases removed from V and 4 bases from J, the gap between germline ends came to 15 bases. This CDR3 has 15 residues. The CDR3 sequence: CASSFSVGDRYGYTF. CDR3 bases: TGTGCCAGCAGCTTTAGTGTAGGGGACCGCTATGGCTACACCTTC.

This clonotype was picked up one time. Since a much larger clone is just one base distant, this may be a read error. The J gene is TRBJ2-1, the V gene TRBV6-5; tentatively, D is TRBD1 (6 bases). The tail of the sequence fits TRBJ2-7 better, so the J call may be wrong. Germline assignment: CDR1 MNHEY and CDR2 SVGAGI. The CDR3 has 16 residues. The CDR3 loop reads CASSSPYRESVNEQYF. In DNA, the CDR3 is TGTGCCAGCAGTTCGCCGTACAGGGAATCGGTCAATGAGCAGTACTTC.

The sample holds one count of this clonotype. This may arise from a read error, as a much more abundant clone is one base away. The rearrangement links TRBV10-2 to TRBJ2-5, with 7 bases lining up with TRBD1. The better agreement between TRBJ2-7 and the DNA end casts doubt on the J call. Germline V CDR1 and CDR2: WSHSY, SAAADI. This CDR3 is built from 14 residues. The CDR3 here is CASRQIQGTPEQYF. CDR3 sequence (DNA): TGCGCCAGCAGGCAAATACAGGGGACCCCCGAGCAGTACTTC.

The chain uses TRBV20-1 and TRBJ2-3; tentatively, D is TRBD2 (7 bases). The CDR3 loop spans 18 amino acids. V was pared by 3 bases and J by 1 base, with 23 bases between. Germline V gene data show CDR1 as DFQATT and CDR2 as SNEGSKA (reference sequence). CDR3 amino acids: CSARGGREPIPGTDTQYF. Here the CDR3 DNA reads TGCAGTGCTAGGGGGGGGCGGGAGCCAATCCCTGGCACAGATACGCAGTATTTT.

This clonotype was recorded at least ten times. One junction end does not reproduce the germline sequence, and a read error may be involved. The chain carries TRBV28 and TRBJ2-7, with no clear D. Germline CDR1 and CDR2: MDHEN and SYDVKM. The CDR3 sequence is 10 residues long. CDR3 protein: CASSFREQYF. In nucleotides, the CDR3 is TGCGCCAGCAGCTTCCGCGAGCAGTACTTC.

In its sample, this clonotype was seen a few times. V gene TRBV27 combines with J gene TRBJ2-1; 10 nucleotides align to TRBD1. J gave up 5 bases and V 6 bases, and 4 bases lay outside the gene matches. Per the germline V gene, CDR1 is MNHEY and CDR2 is SMNVEV (reference sequence). The CDR3 totals 14 residues. For the CDR3, the DNA is TGTGCCAGCAGACTTGGGACAGGGGACAATGAGCAGTTCTTC. Amino acid sequence: CASRLGTGDNEQFF.

On this clonotype itself: This clone may be a read error of a much larger clone one base away. The chain employs TRBV4-3 and TRBJ2-4; TRBD1 is a possible D gene (5 bases). The last part of the DNA fits TRBJ2-7 better; the J call may be wrong. Germline CDR1 is LGHNA and CDR2 is YSLEER. The CDR3 length is 13 residues. The CDR3 sequence: CASSQTVGYEQYF. Here the CDR3 DNA reads TGCGCCAGCAGCCAGACAGTTGGGTACGAGCAGTACTTC.

The CDR3 nucleotides read TGTGCCGGCAACTCGGACTGGGATGAAAAACTGTTTTTT. This gives the protein CAGNSDWDEKLFF. This chain uses TRBV7-9 with TRBJ1-4; D gene uncertain. Trimming stripped 11 bases from V and 6 bases from J, with 16 bases between. The CDR3 is 13 residues long. The germline V gene has CDR1 SEHNR and CDR2 FQNEAQ (reference sequence).

In its sample, this clonotype was seen many times. The J gene is TRBJ2-7, the V gene TRBV7-2, with D possibly matching TRBD2 (6 bases). The CDR3 has 14 amino acids. Trimming took off 7 bases at V and 2 bases at J, with 15 bases between the two ends. Germline V CDR1 and CDR2: SGHTA, FQGNSA. CDR3: CASNPPRGPYEQYF. CDR3 DNA: TGTGCCAGCAACCCCCCGCGGGGACCCTACGAGCAGTACTTC.

The V gene is TRBV28, the J gene TRBJ2-1; TRBD2 is a possible D gene (7 bases). Germline-derived CDR1 and CDR2 are MDHEN and SYDVKM. The CDR3 covers 19 residues. V lost 4 bases and J lost 0, with 22 bases in between. CDR3 DNA sequence: TGTGCCAGCAGTTCCCCACTTAGGGGGGGGATGAGCTCCTACAATGAGCAGTTCTTC. The encoded protein is CASSSPLRGGMSSYNEQFF.

Of note for this clonotype: A much larger clone lies one base from this, so it may be a read error. The chain carries TRBV11-2 and TRBJ2-4, with 10 positions matching TRBD2. TRBJ2-7 explains the end of the DNA better; the J call may be wrong. This CDR3 region has 15 residues. The V gene's germline CDR1 is SGHAT and CDR2 FQNNGV. As DNA, the CDR3 is TGTGCCAGCGGGGATGGGACTAGCGTATCCTACGAGCAGTACTTC. Its translation is CASGDGTSVSYEQYF.

Worth noting for this clonotype: A read error may explain this, as a much larger clone is one base away. The CDR3 bases are TGTGCCAGCAGCGCCTCGCCCTCCGAGCAGTACTTC. It specifies CASSASPSEQYF. The chain joins TRBV9 to TRBJ2-7; D uncertain. The V end lost 3 bases, the J end lost 6 bases, and 10 bases lay between the germline ends. The CDR3 extends over 12 amino acids. The germline CDR1 and CDR2 sequences are SGDLS and YYNGEE. The full variable domain, in which reference TRBV9 and TRBJ2-7 provide the parts outside the CDR3, is DSGVTQTPKHLITATGQRVTLRCSPRSGDLSVYWYQQSLDQGLQFLIQYYNGEERAKGNILERFSAQQFPDLHSELNLSSLELGDSALYFCASSASPSEQYFGPGTRLTVT.

This clonotype was seen a few times. The chain recombines TRBV12-3 or TRBV12-4 with TRBJ2-7, with TRBD2 matching over 7 bases. This CDR3 is built from 14 residues. V lost 9 bases to trimming and J lost 3 bases; unmatched junction nucleotides: 11. The CDR3 DNA is TGTGCCAGTTCCCGGGGGGATTCCCTCTACGAGCAGTACTTC. Translating it yields CASSRGDSLYEQYF.

The sample holds a few counts of this clonotype. The rearrangement uses TRBV20-1 and TRBJ2-5; D unclear. Per the germline V gene, CDR1 is DFQATT and CDR2 is SNEGSKA (reference sequence). This CDR3 contains 13 residues. The V gene lost 3 bases and the J gene lost 5 bases, with 13 bases spanning the gap. The CDR3 loop reads CSARRTDRETQYF. CDR3 in DNA: TGCAGTGCTAGGAGGACGGATCGGGAGACCCAGTACTTC.